Listed below are T cell receptor beta chains from one sample, sequenced in a study of T cells after yellow fever vaccination. TCRdb re-called the 5' RACE reads through MiXCR, storing one row per CDR3 protein. The table shows hundreds of thousands of distinct CDR3 sequences, with about 12% occurring only once. Source: PBMCs, taken on the day of the yellow fever booster vaccination. The receptors here all came from a man younger than 45 who received the YFV17D yellow fever vaccine. Each CDR3 is given with its conserved first and last residue. Fields, in order: J gene, V gene, clone size, D gene, CDR3 protein, CDR3 DNA. The D gene is left open where the match is weak. Only some rows state a clone size, as once, few, many or a class for expanded clones.

j_gene: TRBJ2-2; v_gene: TRBV6-1; abundance: .; d_gene: TRBD2; CDR3aa: CASSMGLAVNTGELFF; CDR3nt: TGTGCCAGCAGCATGGGACTAGCGGTTAACACCGGGGAGCTGTTTTTT
j_gene: TRBJ1-2; v_gene: TRBV7-2; abundance: few; d_gene: .; CDR3aa: CASSLSPIVTF; CDR3nt: TGTGCCAGCAGCTTATCCCCTATAGTCACCTTC
j_gene: TRBJ2-1; v_gene: TRBV11-2; abundance: .; d_gene: .; CDR3aa: CASSSQPGAPTSYNEQFF; CDR3nt: TGTGCCAGCAGCTCCCAGCCCGGGGCACCGACCTCCTACAATGAGCAGTTCTTC
j_gene: TRBJ2-1; v_gene: TRBV12-3/TRBV12-4; abundance: many; d_gene: TRBD2; CDR3aa: CASSLGGRDNEQFF; CDR3nt: TGTGCCAGCAGTTTAGGCGGGAGAGACAATGAGCAGTTCTTC
j_gene: TRBJ2-5; v_gene: TRBV13; abundance: .; d_gene: TRBD2; CDR3aa: CASSIFGLAGQETQYF; CDR3nt: TGTGCCAGCAGCATCTTTGGACTAGCGGGACAAGAGACCCAGTACTTC
j_gene: TRBJ2-6; v_gene: TRBV30; abundance: .; d_gene: .; CDR3aa: CAWFGRSDGANVLTF; CDR3nt: TGTGCCTGGTTCGGAAGGAGTGATGGGGCCAACGTCCTGACTTTC
j_gene: TRBJ2-3; v_gene: TRBV2; abundance: .; d_gene: TRBD2; CDR3aa: CASSRTSGRVDTQYF; CDR3nt: TGTGCCAGCAGTCGGACTAGCGGGAGGGTAGATACGCAGTATTTT
j_gene: TRBJ2-7; v_gene: TRBV5-1; abundance: .; d_gene: .; CDR3aa: CASSQLPDYEQYF; CDR3nt: TGCGCCAGCAGCCAACTCCCTGACTACGAGCAGTACTTC
j_gene: TRBJ2-2; v_gene: TRBV15; abundance: few; d_gene: .; CDR3aa: CATSRGSPPDTGELFF; CDR3nt: TGTGCCACCAGCAGAGGGTCACCCCCCGACACCGGGGAGCTGTTTTTT
j_gene: TRBJ2-5; v_gene: TRBV20-1; abundance: .; d_gene: TRBD2; CDR3aa: CSARNGLAGGVRETQYF; CDR3nt: TGCAGTGCTAGAAACGGACTAGCGGGAGGAGTGAGAGAGACCCAGTACTTC
j_gene: TRBJ2-3; v_gene: TRBV20-1; abundance: few; d_gene: .; CDR3aa: CSARHGNSDTQYF; CDR3nt: TGCAGTGCTAGACACGGGAACTCAGATACGCAGTATTTT
j_gene: TRBJ2-1; v_gene: TRBV7-2; abundance: few; d_gene: .; CDR3aa: CASSPSLAEGSYNEQFF; CDR3nt: TGTGCCAGCAGCCCATCGTTGGCGGAAGGCTCCTACAATGAGCAGTTCTTC
j_gene: TRBJ2-7; v_gene: TRBV4-2; abundance: many; d_gene: .; CDR3aa: CASSPGHSYEQYF; CDR3nt: TGTGCCAGCAGCCCCGGACATTCCTACGAGCAGTACTTC
j_gene: TRBJ1-6; v_gene: TRBV7-8; abundance: .; d_gene: .; CDR3aa: CASSLDQGINSPLHF; CDR3nt: TGTGCCAGCAGCTTAGATCAGGGCATAAATTCACCCCTCCACTTT
j_gene: TRBJ2-5; v_gene: TRBV7-2; abundance: .; d_gene: .; CDR3aa: CASSPQTAETQYF; CDR3nt: TGTGCCAGCAGCCCACAGACTGCGGAGACCCAGTACTTC
j_gene: TRBJ1-2; v_gene: TRBV20-1; abundance: .; d_gene: TRBD1; CDR3aa: CSALNSGQGNYGYTF; CDR3nt: TGCAGTGCACTAAACTCAGGACAGGGGAATTATGGCTACACCTTC
j_gene: TRBJ2-7; v_gene: TRBV28; abundance: many; d_gene: .; CDR3aa: CASSLGGEDSYEQYF; CDR3nt: TGTGCCAGCAGTTTGGGCGGGGAAGACTCCTACGAGCAGTACTTC
j_gene: TRBJ1-6; v_gene: TRBV12-3/TRBV12-4; abundance: many; d_gene: .; CDR3aa: CASSRGFSPLHF; CDR3nt: TGTGCCAGCAGTCGGGGGTTTTCACCCCTCCACTTT
j_gene: TRBJ2-2; v_gene: TRBV12-3/TRBV12-4; abundance: .; d_gene: .; CDR3aa: CASSPDYSGELFF; CDR3nt: TGTGCCAGCAGTCCGGACTACTCCGGGGAGCTGTTTTTT
j_gene: TRBJ2-3; v_gene: TRBV27; abundance: few; d_gene: .; CDR3aa: CASSSSNRRTNTQYF; CDR3nt: TGTGCCAGCAGTTCATCGAACAGGAGGACAAATACGCAGTATTTT
j_gene: TRBJ1-2; v_gene: TRBV6-1; abundance: .; d_gene: .; CDR3aa: CASSQQYLRGYTF; CDR3nt: TGTGCCAGCAGTCAACAGTATCTTAGAGGCTACACCTTC
j_gene: TRBJ2-7; v_gene: TRBV19; abundance: few; d_gene: TRBD1; CDR3aa: CASSGQDNYEQYF; CDR3nt: TGTGCCAGTAGTGGACAGGACAACTACGAGCAGTACTTC
j_gene: TRBJ1-1; v_gene: TRBV28; abundance: .; d_gene: TRBD1; CDR3aa: CATTTGTEAFF; CDR3nt: TGTGCCACCACGACAGGGACTGAAGCTTTCTTT
j_gene: TRBJ2-5; v_gene: TRBV6-5; abundance: once; d_gene: TRBD1; CDR3aa: CASRLPRTGKETQYF; CDR3nt: TGTGCCAGCAGGTTACCCCGGACAGGGAAAGAGACCCAGTACTTC
j_gene: TRBJ2-7; v_gene: TRBV29-1; abundance: .; d_gene: .; CDR3aa: CSVAISRGDYEQYF; CDR3nt: TGCAGCGTTGCGATCTCCAGGGGAGACTACGAGCAGTACTTC
j_gene: TRBJ1-2; v_gene: TRBV4-2; abundance: .; d_gene: .; CDR3aa: CASSQDLNRDYGYTF; CDR3nt: TGTGCCAGCAGCCAAGATCTAAACAGGGACTATGGCTACACCTTC
j_gene: TRBJ2-3; v_gene: TRBV19; abundance: .; d_gene: .; CDR3aa: CASSRLSQWYF; CDR3nt: TGTGCCAGTAGTAGACTTTCCCAGTGGTATTTT
j_gene: TRBJ1-5; v_gene: TRBV20-1; abundance: .; d_gene: .; CDR3aa: CSASGSGNQPQHF; CDR3nt: TGCAGTGCTAGTGGGTCAGGGAATCAGCCCCAGCATTTT
j_gene: TRBJ2-1; v_gene: TRBV10-3; abundance: few; d_gene: TRBD2; CDR3aa: CAIASSGLAGEAYNEQFF; CDR3nt: TGTGCCATCGCTTCCTCGGGACTAGCGGGAGAAGCCTACAATGAGCAGTTCTTC
j_gene: TRBJ2-1; v_gene: TRBV7-8; abundance: few; d_gene: TRBD1; CDR3aa: CASSLANPGGNRNEQFF; CDR3nt: TGTGCCAGCAGCTTAGCTAACCCAGGGGGCAATAGGAATGAGCAGTTCTTC
j_gene: TRBJ2-5; v_gene: TRBV5-1; abundance: few; d_gene: .; CDR3aa: CASGTVSAQETQYF; CDR3nt: TGCGCCAGCGGCACCGTTTCGGCACAAGAGACCCAGTACTTC
j_gene: TRBJ2-2; v_gene: TRBV12-3/TRBV12-4; abundance: .; d_gene: .; CDR3aa: CASTALDAPKAGELFF; CDR3nt: TGTGCCAGCACCGCCTTGGACGCCCCGAAGGCCGGGGAGCTGTTTTTT
j_gene: TRBJ1-5; v_gene: TRBV5-5; abundance: few; d_gene: .; CDR3aa: CASSLRVGMGNQPQHF; CDR3nt: TGTGCCAGCAGCTTGAGGGTTGGGATGGGGAATCAGCCCCAGCATTTT
j_gene: TRBJ2-1; v_gene: TRBV9; abundance: few; d_gene: TRBD2; CDR3aa: CASSVDGTSYNEQFF; CDR3nt: TGTGCCAGCAGCGTAGACGGGACTAGCTACAATGAGCAGTTCTTC
j_gene: TRBJ2-7; v_gene: TRBV3-1; abundance: .; d_gene: TRBD2; CDR3aa: CASSQEAGGLAGNYEQYF; CDR3nt: TGTGCCAGCAGCCAAGAAGCAGGGGGGCTAGCGGGAAACTACGAGCAGTACTTC
j_gene: TRBJ1-1; v_gene: TRBV10-2; abundance: .; d_gene: TRBD1; CDR3aa: CASSPTGVDTEAFF; CDR3nt: TGCGCCAGCAGTCCCACAGGGGTGGACACTGAAGCTTTCTTT
j_gene: TRBJ2-1; v_gene: TRBV29-1; abundance: .; d_gene: TRBD2; CDR3aa: CSVTGTSGMSEQFF; CDR3nt: TGCAGCGTTACCGGGACTAGCGGGATGAGTGAGCAGTTCTTC
j_gene: TRBJ2-3; v_gene: TRBV27; abundance: .; d_gene: .; CDR3aa: CASSVWRTDTQYF; CDR3nt: TGTGCCAGCAGCGTCTGGCGGACAGATACGCAGTATTTT
j_gene: TRBJ1-1; v_gene: TRBV12-3/TRBV12-4; abundance: few; d_gene: .; CDR3aa: CASSFGGTSMNTEAFF; CDR3nt: TGTGCCAGCAGTTTCGGGGGTACCAGTATGAACACTGAAGCTTTCTTT
j_gene: TRBJ2-5; v_gene: TRBV7-9; abundance: .; d_gene: .; CDR3aa: CASSLWQQETQYF; CDR3nt: TGTGCCAGCAGCTTATGGCAGCAAGAGACCCAGTACTTC
j_gene: TRBJ2-6; v_gene: TRBV6-2/TRBV6-3; abundance: few; d_gene: .; CDR3aa: CASSTIPGVPSGANVLTF; CDR3nt: TGTGCCAGCAGTACCATCCCAGGGGTACCCTCTGGGGCCAACGTCCTGACTTTC
j_gene: TRBJ1-2; v_gene: TRBV3-1; abundance: few; d_gene: TRBD1; CDR3aa: CASSQGWTGNYGYTF; CDR3nt: TGTGCCAGCAGCCAAGGGTGGACAGGAAACTATGGCTACACCTTC
j_gene: TRBJ1-1; v_gene: TRBV10-2; abundance: few; d_gene: .; CDR3aa: CASSLRETEAFF; CDR3nt: TGCGCCAGCAGTTTACGAGAGACTGAAGCTTTCTTT
j_gene: TRBJ1-2; v_gene: TRBV6-2/TRBV6-3; abundance: few; d_gene: .; CDR3aa: CASRRLGGYTF; CDR3nt: TGTGCCAGCCGTCGCCTCGGAGGCTACACCTTC
j_gene: TRBJ2-7; v_gene: TRBV5-5; abundance: few; d_gene: TRBD2; CDR3aa: CASSLPTSGIYEQYF; CDR3nt: TGTGCCAGCAGCTTGCCGACTAGCGGGATCTACGAGCAGTACTTC
j_gene: TRBJ2-3; v_gene: TRBV20-1; abundance: few; d_gene: .; CDR3aa: CSARTGSGADTQYF; CDR3nt: TGCAGTGCTAGAACGGGTTCAGGCGCAGATACGCAGTATTTT
j_gene: TRBJ1-1; v_gene: TRBV18; abundance: few; d_gene: .; CDR3aa: CASSPPGWDTEAFF; CDR3nt: TGTGCCAGCTCACCTCCGGGTTGGGACACTGAAGCTTTCTTT
j_gene: TRBJ1-1; v_gene: TRBV7-2; abundance: .; d_gene: .; CDR3aa: CASSPGAFTEAFF; CDR3nt: TGTGCCAGCAGCCCAGGGGCCTTCACTGAAGCTTTCTTT
j_gene: TRBJ2-5; v_gene: TRBV28; abundance: .; d_gene: TRBD2; CDR3aa: CASTAGLAGRAETQYF; CDR3nt: TGTGCCAGCACCGCCGGACTAGCGGGGAGGGCAGAGACCCAGTACTTC
j_gene: TRBJ2-7; v_gene: TRBV7-9; abundance: .; d_gene: TRBD2; CDR3aa: CASRPGLATYEQYF; CDR3nt: TGTGCCAGCAGGCCGGGACTAGCGACCTACGAGCAGTACTTC
j_gene: TRBJ2-7; v_gene: TRBV20-1; abundance: .; d_gene: .; CDR3aa: CCARTMPPYEQYF; CDR3nt: TGCTGTGCTAGGACGATGCCCCCCTACGAGCAGTACTTC
j_gene: TRBJ2-7; v_gene: TRBV11-2; abundance: few; d_gene: .; CDR3aa: CASSLTGRLASYEQYF; CDR3nt: TGTGCCAGCAGCTTAACCGGACGGCTAGCTTCCTACGAGCAGTACTTC
j_gene: TRBJ2-7; v_gene: TRBV5-1; abundance: few; d_gene: .; CDR3aa: CASSLERGHYEQYF; CDR3nt: TGCGCCAGCAGCTTGGAGCGGGGACACTACGAGCAGTACTTC